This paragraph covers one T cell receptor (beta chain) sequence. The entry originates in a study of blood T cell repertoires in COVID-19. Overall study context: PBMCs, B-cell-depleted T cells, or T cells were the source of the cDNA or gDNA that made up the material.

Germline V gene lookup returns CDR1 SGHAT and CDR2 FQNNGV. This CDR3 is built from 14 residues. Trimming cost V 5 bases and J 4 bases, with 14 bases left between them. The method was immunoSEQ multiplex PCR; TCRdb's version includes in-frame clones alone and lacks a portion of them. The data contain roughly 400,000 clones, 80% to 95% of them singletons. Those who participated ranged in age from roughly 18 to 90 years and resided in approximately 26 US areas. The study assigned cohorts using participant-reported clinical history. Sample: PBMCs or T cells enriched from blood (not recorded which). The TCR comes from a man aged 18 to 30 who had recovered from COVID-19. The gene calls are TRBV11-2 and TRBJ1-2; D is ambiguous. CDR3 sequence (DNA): TGTGCCAGCAGCAACGTCGGGGATCCCTATGGCTACACCTTC. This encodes CASSNVGDPYGYTF.